These 8 T cell receptor beta chains were all obtained from the same sample, sequenced in a study of blood T cell repertoires in COVID-19. Some clones are missing from TCRdb's copy, which holds only in-frame ones; the method was immunoSEQ multiplex PCR. Here the sample spans about 50,000 clones, more than 90% being singletons. Sample: peripheral blood. Every receptor here comes from a woman older than 75 with acute or convalescent COVID-19.

This clone was detected once. V and J are TRBV29-1 and TRBJ1-1; possibly TRBD1 for D (6 bases). Germline CDR1 and CDR2: SQVTM and ANQGSEA. V shed 3 bases and J shed 1 base, with 9 bases lying between them. This CDR3 is 13 amino acids long. CDR3 in amino acids: CSVEVQGNTEAFF. CDR3 nucleotide sequence: TGCAGCGTTGAGGTACAGGGGAACACTGAAGCTTTCTTT.

The CDR3 protein is CASSQGSGRAGELFF. CDR3 nucleotide sequence: TGTGCCAGCAGCCAAGGTAGCGGGAGGGCCGGGGAGCTGTTTTTT. The gene calls are TRBV3-1 (or the pseudogene TRBV3-2) and TRBJ2-2; 11 bases are a match to TRBD2. The CDR3 loop spans 15 amino acids. Trimming cost V 1 base and J 6 bases; bases outside gene matches: 1. Germline loops: CDR1 LGHDT, CDR2 YNNKEL (reference sequence).

The chain employs TRBV27 and TRBJ2-2; D possibly corresponds to TRBD1 (5 bases). There are 15 residues in the CDR3. The germline CDR1 and CDR2 sequences are MNHEY and SMNVEV (reference sequence). With 9 bases removed from V and 2 bases from J, the gap between germline ends came to 16 bases. CDR3 region: CASTQGRLNTGELFF. The CDR3 DNA sequence: TGTGCCAGTACGCAGGGAAGATTAAACACCGGGGAGCTGTTTTTT.

J is TRBJ2-5 and V is TRBV9; perhaps TRBD1 as D (5 bases). The V end was cut by 6 bases, the J end by 0 bases, with 12 bases between. This CDR3 spans 14 amino acids. CDR1 and CDR2 from the germline V gene are SGDLS and YYNGEE. This chain's CDR3 is CASNLGANQETQYF. CDR3 nucleotides: TGTGCCAGCAACCTTGGGGCTAACCAAGAGACCCAGTACTTC.

V is TRBV11-2 and J is TRBJ2-5; D is uncertain. V lost 2 bases to trimming and J lost 5 bases, with 18 bases between them. There are 16 residues in the CDR3. CDR1 and CDR2 (germline): SGHAT, FQNNGV. CDR3 sequence reads: CASSLILRKNKETQYF. CDR3 nucleotides: TGTGCCAGCAGCTTAATATTGCGGAAGAATAAGGAGACCCAGTACTTC.

This chain links TRBV2 with TRBJ1-2, with 9 bases matching TRBD1. CDR3 length: 15 residues. With V trimmed by 4 bases and J by 6 bases, 9 bases remained unmatched. Germline assignment: CDR1 SNHLY and CDR2 FYNNEI. CDR3 DNA sequence: TGTGCCAGCAGTGTGTCACAGGGGGCATGGAATGGCTACACCTTC. Amino acids: CASSVSQGAWNGYTF.

The CDR3 DNA sequence: TGTGCCAGCGGGGACAGAAACTATGGCTACACCTTC. Protein product: CASGDRNYGYTF. This sequence joins TRBV12-3 or TRBV12-4 and TRBJ1-2; 7 nucleotides align to TRBD1. CDR3 length equals 12 residues. V shed 8 bases and J 2 bases; nucleotides not matched to a gene: 2.

The chain combines TRBV2 with TRBJ2-7, with TRBD2 matching 10 bases. The V and J ends lost 6 bases and 12 bases, in that order; junction bases with no gene match: 5. This CDR3 spans 11 amino acids. Germline V gene data show CDR1 as SNHLY and CDR2 as FYNNEI. Here the CDR3 DNA reads TGTGCCAGCAGCGGGACTAGCGCTCGGTACTTC. Translated: CASSGTSARYF.